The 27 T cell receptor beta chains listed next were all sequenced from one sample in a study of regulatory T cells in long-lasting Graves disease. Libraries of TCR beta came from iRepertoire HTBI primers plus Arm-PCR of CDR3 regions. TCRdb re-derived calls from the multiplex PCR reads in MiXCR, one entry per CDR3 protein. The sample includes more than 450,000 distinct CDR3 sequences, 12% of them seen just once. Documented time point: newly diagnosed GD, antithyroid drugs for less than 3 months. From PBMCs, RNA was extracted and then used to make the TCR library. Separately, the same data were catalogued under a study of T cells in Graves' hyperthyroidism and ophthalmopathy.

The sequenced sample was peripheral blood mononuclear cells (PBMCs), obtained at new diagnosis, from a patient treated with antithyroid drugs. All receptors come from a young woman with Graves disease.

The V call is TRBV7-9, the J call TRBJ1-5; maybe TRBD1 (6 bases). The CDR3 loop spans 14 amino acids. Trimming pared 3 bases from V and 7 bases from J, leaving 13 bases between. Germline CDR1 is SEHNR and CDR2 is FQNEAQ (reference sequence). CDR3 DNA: TGTGCCAGCAGCTTCGGGGGCCAATTACAGCCCCAGCATTTT. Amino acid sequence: CASSFGGQLQPQHF.

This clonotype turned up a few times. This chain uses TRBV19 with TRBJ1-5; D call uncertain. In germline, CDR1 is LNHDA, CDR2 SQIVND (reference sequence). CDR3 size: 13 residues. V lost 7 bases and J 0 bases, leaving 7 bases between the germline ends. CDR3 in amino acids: CASTGYSNQPQHF. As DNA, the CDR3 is TGTGCCAGTACCGGGTATAGCAATCAGCCCCAGCATTTT.

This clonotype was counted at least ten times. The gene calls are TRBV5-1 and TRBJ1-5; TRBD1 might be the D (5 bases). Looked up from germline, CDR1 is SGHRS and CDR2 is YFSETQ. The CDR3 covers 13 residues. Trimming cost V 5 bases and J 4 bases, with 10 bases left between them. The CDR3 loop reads CASREGVNQPQHF. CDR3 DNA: TGCGCCAGCAGGGAAGGGGTTAATCAGCCCCAGCATTTT.

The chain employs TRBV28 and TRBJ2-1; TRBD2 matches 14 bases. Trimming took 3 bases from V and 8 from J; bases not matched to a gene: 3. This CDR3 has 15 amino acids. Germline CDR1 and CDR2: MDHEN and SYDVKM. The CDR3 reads CASSLGLAGVHEQFF. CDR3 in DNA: TGTGCCAGCAGTTTGGGACTAGCGGGAGTACATGAGCAGTTCTTC. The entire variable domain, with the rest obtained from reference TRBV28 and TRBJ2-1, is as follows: DVKVTQSSRYLVKRTGEKVFLECVQDMDHENMFWYRQDPGLGLRLIYFSYDVKMKEKGDIPEGYSVSREKKERFSLILESASTNQTSMYLCASSLGLAGVHEQFFGPGTRLTVL.

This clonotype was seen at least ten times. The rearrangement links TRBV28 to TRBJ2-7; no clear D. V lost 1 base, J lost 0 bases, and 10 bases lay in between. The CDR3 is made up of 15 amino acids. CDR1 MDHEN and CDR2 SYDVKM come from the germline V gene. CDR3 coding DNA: TGTGCCAGCAGTTTATATGGGAAAGGCTCCTACGAGCAGTACTTC. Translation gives CASSLYGKGSYEQYF.

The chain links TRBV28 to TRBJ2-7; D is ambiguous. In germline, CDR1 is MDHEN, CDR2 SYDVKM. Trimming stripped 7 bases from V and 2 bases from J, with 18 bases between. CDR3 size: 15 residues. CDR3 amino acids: CASNLGALPPYEQYF. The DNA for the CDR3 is TGTGCCAGCAACCTAGGAGCCCTACCCCCCTACGAGCAGTACTTC.

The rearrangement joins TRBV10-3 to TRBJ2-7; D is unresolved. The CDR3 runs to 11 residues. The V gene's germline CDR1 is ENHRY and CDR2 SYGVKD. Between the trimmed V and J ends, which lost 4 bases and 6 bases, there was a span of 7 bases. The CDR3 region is CAISGTGEQYF. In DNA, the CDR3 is TGTGCCATCAGTGGAACGGGCGAGCAGTACTTC.

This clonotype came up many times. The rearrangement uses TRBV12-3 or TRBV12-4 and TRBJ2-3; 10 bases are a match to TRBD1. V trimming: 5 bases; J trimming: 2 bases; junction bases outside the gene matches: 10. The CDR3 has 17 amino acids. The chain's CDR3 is CASSPKGQGSFTDTQYF. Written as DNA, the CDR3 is TGTGCCAGCAGTCCTAAGGGACAGGGGTCATTCACAGATACGCAGTATTTT.

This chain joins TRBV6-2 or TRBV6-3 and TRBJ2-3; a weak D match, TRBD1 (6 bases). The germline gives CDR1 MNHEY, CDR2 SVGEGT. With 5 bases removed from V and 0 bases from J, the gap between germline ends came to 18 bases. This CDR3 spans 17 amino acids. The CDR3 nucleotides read TGTGCCAGCAGTGAGTACCCAAAGACAGGTAGCACAGATACGCAGTATTTT. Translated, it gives CASSEYPKTGSTDTQYF.

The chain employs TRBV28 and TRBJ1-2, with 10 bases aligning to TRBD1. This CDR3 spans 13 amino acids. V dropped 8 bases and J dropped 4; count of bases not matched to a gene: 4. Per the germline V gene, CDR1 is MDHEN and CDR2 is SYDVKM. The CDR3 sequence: CASWTGGVYGYTF. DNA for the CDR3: TGTGCCAGCTGGACAGGGGGTGTCTATGGCTACACCTTC.

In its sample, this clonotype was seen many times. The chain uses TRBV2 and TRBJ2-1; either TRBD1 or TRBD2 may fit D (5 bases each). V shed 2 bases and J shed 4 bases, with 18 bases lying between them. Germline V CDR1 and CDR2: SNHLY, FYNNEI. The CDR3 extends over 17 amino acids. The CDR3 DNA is TGTGCCAGCAGTGAAACGAGAAAAACAGGACTTTACAATGAGCAGTTCTTC. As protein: CASSETRKTGLYNEQFF.

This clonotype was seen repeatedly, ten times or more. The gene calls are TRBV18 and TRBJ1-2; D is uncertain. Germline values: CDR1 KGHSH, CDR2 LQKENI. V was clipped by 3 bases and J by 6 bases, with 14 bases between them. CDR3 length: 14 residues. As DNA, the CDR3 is TGTGCCAGCTCACCCCCCCAAGGCCTTGATGGCTACACCTTC. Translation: CASSPPQGLDGYTF.

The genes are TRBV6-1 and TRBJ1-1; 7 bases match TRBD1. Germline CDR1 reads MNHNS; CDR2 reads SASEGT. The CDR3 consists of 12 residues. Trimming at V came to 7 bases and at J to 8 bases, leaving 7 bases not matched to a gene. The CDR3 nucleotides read TGTGCCAGCAACCAGACAGGGTTGGAAGCTTTCTTT. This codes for CASNQTGLEAFF.

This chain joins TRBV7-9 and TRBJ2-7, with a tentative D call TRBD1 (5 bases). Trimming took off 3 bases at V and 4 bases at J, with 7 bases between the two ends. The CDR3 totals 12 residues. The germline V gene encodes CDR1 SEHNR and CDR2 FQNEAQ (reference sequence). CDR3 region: CASSFQGYEQYF. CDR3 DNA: TGTGCCAGCAGCTTCCAGGGTTACGAGCAGTACTTC.

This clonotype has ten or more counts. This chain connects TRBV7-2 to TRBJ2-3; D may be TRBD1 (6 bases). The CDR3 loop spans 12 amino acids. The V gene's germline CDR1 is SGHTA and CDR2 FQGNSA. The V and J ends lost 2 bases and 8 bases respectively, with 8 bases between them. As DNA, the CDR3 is TGTGCCAGCAGCTTATTACAGGGTACGCAGTATTTT. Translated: CASSLLQGTQYF.

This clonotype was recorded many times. The CDR3 loop reads CASSLLAGGYEQYF. CDR3 DNA: TGTGCCAGCAGCCTTCTAGCGGGAGGGTACGAGCAGTACTTC. This sequence joins TRBV12-3 or TRBV12-4 and TRBJ2-7; 12 bases align to TRBD2. The J segment lost 4 bases and the V segment lost 6 bases, leaving 4 bases of the junction unmatched. The CDR3 has 14 amino acids.

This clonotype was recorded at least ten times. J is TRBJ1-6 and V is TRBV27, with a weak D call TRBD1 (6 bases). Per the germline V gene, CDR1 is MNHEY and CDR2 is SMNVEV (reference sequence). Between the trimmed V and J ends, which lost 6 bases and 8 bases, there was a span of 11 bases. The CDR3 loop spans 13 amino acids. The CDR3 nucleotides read TGTGCCAGCAGAGCAGACAGGCATTCACCCCTCCACTTT. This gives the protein CASRADRHSPLHF.

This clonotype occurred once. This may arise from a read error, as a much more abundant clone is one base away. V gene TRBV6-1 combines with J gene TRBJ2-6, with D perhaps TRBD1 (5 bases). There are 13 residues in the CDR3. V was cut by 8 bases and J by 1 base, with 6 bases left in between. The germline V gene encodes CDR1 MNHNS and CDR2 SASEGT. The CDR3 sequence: CASHRSGANVLTF. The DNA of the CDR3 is TGTGCCAGCCACAGGTCTGGGGCCAACGTCCTGACTTTC.

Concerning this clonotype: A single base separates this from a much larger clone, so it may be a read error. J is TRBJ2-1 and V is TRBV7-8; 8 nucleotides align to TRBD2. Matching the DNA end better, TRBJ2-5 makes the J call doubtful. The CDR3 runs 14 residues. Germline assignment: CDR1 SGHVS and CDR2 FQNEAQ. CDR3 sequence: CASSFGLAPEAQYF. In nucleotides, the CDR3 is TGTGCCAGCAGTTTTGGACTAGCACCGGAGGCCCAGTACTTC.

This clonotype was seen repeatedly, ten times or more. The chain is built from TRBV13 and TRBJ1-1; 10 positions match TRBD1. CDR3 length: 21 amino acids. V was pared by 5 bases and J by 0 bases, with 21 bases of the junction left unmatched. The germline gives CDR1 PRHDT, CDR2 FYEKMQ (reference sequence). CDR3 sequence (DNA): TGTGCCAGCAGCCCGGGGAGTAGGACAGGGGGTTATCTCGGGATGAACACTGAAGCTTTCTTT. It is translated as CASSPGSRTGGYLGMNTEAFF.

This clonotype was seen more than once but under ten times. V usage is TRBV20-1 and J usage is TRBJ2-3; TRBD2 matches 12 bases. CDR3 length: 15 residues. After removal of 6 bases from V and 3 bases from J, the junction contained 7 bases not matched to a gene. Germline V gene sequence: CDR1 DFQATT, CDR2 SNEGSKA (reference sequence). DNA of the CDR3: TGCAGTGCCCCCGGACTAGCGGGACTGACAGATACGCAGTATTTT. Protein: CSAPGLAGLTDTQYF.

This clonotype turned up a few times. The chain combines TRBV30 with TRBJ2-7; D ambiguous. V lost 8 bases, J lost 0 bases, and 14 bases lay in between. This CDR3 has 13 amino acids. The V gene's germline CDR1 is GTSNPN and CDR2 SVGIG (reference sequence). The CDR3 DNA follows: TGTGCCCTCTCGAGACACAGCTCCTACGAGCAGTACTTC. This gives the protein CALSRHSSYEQYF.

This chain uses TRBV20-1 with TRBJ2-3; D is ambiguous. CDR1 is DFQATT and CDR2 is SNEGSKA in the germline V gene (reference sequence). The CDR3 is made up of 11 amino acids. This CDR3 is CSQRRIDTQYF. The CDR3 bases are TGCAGCCAACGGAGAATTGATACGCAGTATTTT.

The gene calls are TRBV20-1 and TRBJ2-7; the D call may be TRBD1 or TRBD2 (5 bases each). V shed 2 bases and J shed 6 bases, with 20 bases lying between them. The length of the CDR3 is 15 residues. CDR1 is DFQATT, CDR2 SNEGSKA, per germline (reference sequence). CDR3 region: CSARTKQRTGREQYF. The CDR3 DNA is TGCAGTGCTAGAACCAAACAAAGGACGGGACGCGAGCAGTACTTC.

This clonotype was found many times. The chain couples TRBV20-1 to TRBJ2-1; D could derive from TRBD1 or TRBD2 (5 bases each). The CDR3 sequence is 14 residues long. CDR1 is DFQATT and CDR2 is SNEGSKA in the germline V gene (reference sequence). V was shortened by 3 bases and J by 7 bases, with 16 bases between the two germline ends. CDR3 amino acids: CSARPGPPGNEQFF. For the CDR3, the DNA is TGCAGTGCTAGGCCGGGACCTCCGGGAAATGAGCAGTTCTTC.

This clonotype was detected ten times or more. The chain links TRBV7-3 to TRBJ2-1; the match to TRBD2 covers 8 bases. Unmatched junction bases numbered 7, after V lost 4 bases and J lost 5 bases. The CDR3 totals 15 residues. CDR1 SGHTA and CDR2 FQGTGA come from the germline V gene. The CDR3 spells CASSSAGGRNNEQFF. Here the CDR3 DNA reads TGTGCCAGCAGCTCTGCGGGAGGCCGTAACAATGAGCAGTTCTTC.

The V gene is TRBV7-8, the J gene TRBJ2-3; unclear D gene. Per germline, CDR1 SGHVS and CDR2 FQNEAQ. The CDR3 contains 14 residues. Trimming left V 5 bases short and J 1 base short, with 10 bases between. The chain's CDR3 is CASSTYTRTDTQYF. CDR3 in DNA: TGTGCCAGCAGCACCTATACTCGCACAGATACGCAGTATTTT.